The subject of this entry is one T cell receptor (beta chain). Trimming at V came to 5 bases and at J to 7 bases, leaving 7 bases not matched to a gene. The CDR3 sequence is 13 residues long. CDR1 and CDR2 from the germline V gene are SGHTA and FQGNSA. This record belongs to a study of shared clonotypes between healthy human individuals. Turning to the study itself: Used for every donor were three CD4 naive, three CD4 memory, two CD8 naive and one CD8 memory plate.

Memory CD4+ cells were the fraction left after CD45RA+ naive selection. In replicate PCRs of sorted subsets, roughly 190 ng DNA, approximately 28,000 T cell genomes, was used. Methods used by the authors: In the immunoSEQ data, sequences were junction-only and lacked quality scores, so filtering differed. The assay was immunoSEQ multiplex PCR, and TCRdb's table has in-frame clones only and misses some. That table supplies the V and J calls and clone size; D and trimming were determined from the DNA. Found here are under 650,000 clones, 90% to 97% of them singletons; the top ten hold 0.06%. The V call is TRBV7-2, the J call TRBJ2-7, with 8 bases fitting TRBD1. Sequencing used naive CD4+ T cells sorted from blood. Stated subset: CD45RA+ positively selected. The TCR was taken from a young woman in good health. The CDR3 DNA is TGTGCCAGCAGCGCTCAGGGGGCTCAAGAGCAGTACTTC. Its protein product is CASSAQGAQEQYF.